The T cell receptor beta chain described here comes from a study of shared clonotypes between healthy human individuals. Study in general: Each donor contributed plates that comprised three CD4 naive, three CD4 memory, two CD8 naive and one CD8 memory.

Only in-frame clones appear in the TCRdb table, and some are missing; sequencing was by immunoSEQ multiplex PCR. The sample records some 2 million clones, roughly 95% being singletons. Findings of the study overall: Shared clonotypes across all four donors exceeded non-shared ones in generation probability. Blood alone was sampled, and tissue repertoires likely differ.

Turning to this clone: Its antigen is not known.

This CDR3 is 12 amino acids long. Trimming took 9 bases from V and 8 from J, leaving 16 bases between them. Germline V gene lookup returns CDR1 MNHEY and CDR2 SMNVEV (reference sequence). It was CD45RO-negative cells, positively selected for CCR7, that made up naive CD8 cells, with terminally differentiated effector memory CD45RA+ cells excluded. This clonotype originated in a man between 18 and 29 years old in good health. The gene calls are TRBV27 and TRBJ1-2; D is possibly TRBD1 (5 bases). Sequenced input: naive CD8+ T cells sorted from blood. The DNA for the CDR3 is TGTGCCAGTCGGTCGTCGGGGGACGGCTACACCTTC. This encodes CASRSSGDGYTF.